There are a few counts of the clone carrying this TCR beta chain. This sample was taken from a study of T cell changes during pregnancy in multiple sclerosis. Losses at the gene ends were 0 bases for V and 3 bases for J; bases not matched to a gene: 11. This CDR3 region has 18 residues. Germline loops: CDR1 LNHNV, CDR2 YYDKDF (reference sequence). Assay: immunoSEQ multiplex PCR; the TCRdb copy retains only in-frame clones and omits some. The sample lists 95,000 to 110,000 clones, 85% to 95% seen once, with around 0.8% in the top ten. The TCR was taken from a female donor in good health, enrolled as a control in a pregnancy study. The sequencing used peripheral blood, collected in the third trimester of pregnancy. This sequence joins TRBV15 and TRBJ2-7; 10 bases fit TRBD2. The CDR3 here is CATSRDVASGGPNYEQYF. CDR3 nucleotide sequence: TGTGCCACCAGCAGAGATGTTGCTAGCGGGGGACCTAACTACGAGCAGTACTTC.